This is a list of T cell receptor beta chains from one sample in a study of blood T cell repertoires in COVID-19. Produced via immunoSEQ multiplex PCR; TCRdb's table is partial and in-frame only. The repertoire holds about 180,000 clones, with roughly 80% as singletons. The specimen sequenced was peripheral blood. The receptors stem from a woman in her 70s with acute or convalescent COVID-19. Both conserved end residues are part of each CDR3. The order of the fields is J gene, V gene, CDR3 protein.

J: TRBJ2-1; V: TRBV29-1; CDR3: CSVERTRRMYNEQFF
J: TRBJ1-1; V: TRBV28; CDR3: CASSWDRAPLNTEAFF
J: TRBJ2-7; V: TRBV7-8; CDR3: CASSNTQGSYEQYF
J: TRBJ2-7; V: TRBV27; CDR3: CASSSPLGVEQYF
J: TRBJ1-5; V: TRBV30; CDR3: CAWSVRGGQNQPQHF
J: TRBJ1-2; V: TRBV5-1; CDR3: CASTPQAGDYGYTF
J: TRBJ2-5; V: TRBV6-5; CDR3: CASSYESGAQETQYF
J: TRBJ1-2; V: TRBV5-4; CDR3: CASRAGANYGYTF
J: TRBJ1-3; V: TRBV28; CDR3: CASKRQGSGNTIYF
J: TRBJ1-5; V: TRBV2; CDR3: CASSQTGNNQPQHF
J: TRBJ2-1; V: TRBV15; CDR3: CATSRDAGVHEQFF
J: TRBJ2-3; V: TRBV5-4; CDR3: CASSFSAGGPDTQYF
J: TRBJ2-2; V: TRBV6-5; CDR3: CASSSAGDRNTGELFF
J: TRBJ1-2; V: TRBV19; CDR3: CASTSDRGPANYGYTF
J: TRBJ2-3; V: TRBV5-4; CDR3: CASPSGLAGGPTDTQYF
J: TRBJ1-1; V: TRBV6-5; CDR3: CASFRGLTEAFF
J: TRBJ1-1; V: TRBV6-4; CDR3: CASSRVQNTEAFF
J: TRBJ1-5; V: TRBV18; CDR3: CASSEQTGMGSNQPQHF
J: TRBJ2-5; V: TRBV30; CDR3: CAWSVYRGRETQYF
J: TRBJ2-2; V: TRBV6-2/TRBV6-3; CDR3: CASSTRGPLNTGELFF
J: TRBJ2-7; V: TRBV9; CDR3: CASSVAGLAGEQYF
J: TRBJ2-1; V: TRBV5-1; CDR3: CASSLITGYDEQFF
J: TRBJ1-1; V: TRBV20-1; CDR3: CSASGDKEENTEAFF
J: TRBJ2-5; V: TRBV5-1; CDR3: CASSFNSGGRETQYF
J: TRBJ1-2; V: TRBV2; CDR3: CASLHRTGDYGYTF
J: TRBJ2-1; V: TRBV6-5; CDR3: CASSFGTSGLNEQFF
J: TRBJ2-3; V: TRBV18; CDR3: CASSPSRPGDIADTQYF
J: TRBJ1-3; V: TRBV4-3; CDR3: CASSLMAGQGGNTIYF
J: TRBJ2-3; V: TRBV7-9; CDR3: CASSLRADWGTDTQYF
J: TRBJ2-5; V: TRBV6-2/TRBV6-3; CDR3: CASSYGRRSGQETQYF
J: TRBJ2-1; V: TRBV5-1; CDR3: CASSLDGQGLREQFF
J: TRBJ2-7; V: TRBV11-2; CDR3: CASSSRAETGGHEQYF
J: TRBJ1-2; V: TRBV6-5; CDR3: CASRTGSGYGYTF
J: TRBJ1-2; V: TRBV3-1/TRBV3-2; CDR3: CASSRNGQGYGYGYTF
J: TRBJ1-2; V: TRBV5-1; CDR3: CASSRQGDGYTF
J: TRBJ1-5; V: TRBV19; CDR3: CASSVTGDIPRQPQHF
J: TRBJ2-3; V: TRBV6-5; CDR3: CASRRLLTVTDTQYF
J: TRBJ2-2; V: TRBV2; CDR3: CASSENLAVTGELFF
J: TRBJ1-1; V: TRBV7-3; CDR3: CASRFDTVNTEAFF
J: TRBJ2-7; V: TRBV21-1; CDR3: CASSKAGQGAYEQYF